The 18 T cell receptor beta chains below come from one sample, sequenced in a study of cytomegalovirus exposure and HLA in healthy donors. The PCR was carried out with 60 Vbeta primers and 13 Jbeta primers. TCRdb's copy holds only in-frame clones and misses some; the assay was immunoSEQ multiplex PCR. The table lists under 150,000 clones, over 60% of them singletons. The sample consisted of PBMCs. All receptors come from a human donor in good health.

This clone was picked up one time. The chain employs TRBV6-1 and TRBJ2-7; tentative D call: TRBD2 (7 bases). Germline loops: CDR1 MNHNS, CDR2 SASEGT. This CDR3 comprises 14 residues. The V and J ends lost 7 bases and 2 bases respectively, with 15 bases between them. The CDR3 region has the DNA TGTGCCAGCAACGAGAGGGGGGGAACCTACGAGCAGTACTTC. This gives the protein CASNERGGTYEQYF.

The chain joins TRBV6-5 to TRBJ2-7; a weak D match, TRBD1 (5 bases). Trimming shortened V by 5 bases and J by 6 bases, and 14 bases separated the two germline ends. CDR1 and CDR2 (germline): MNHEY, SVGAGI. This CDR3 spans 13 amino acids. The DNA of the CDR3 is TGTGCCAGCAGTGGCAGGGTACACTCCGAGCAGTACTTC. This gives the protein CASSGRVHSEQYF.

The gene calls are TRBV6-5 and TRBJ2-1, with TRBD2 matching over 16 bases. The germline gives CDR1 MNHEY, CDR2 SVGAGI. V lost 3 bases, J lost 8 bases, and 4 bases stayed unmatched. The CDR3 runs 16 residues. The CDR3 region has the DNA TGTGCCAGCAGTTATACGGGGACTAGCGGGGGGGATGAGCAGTTCTTC. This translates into CASSYTGTSGGDEQFF.

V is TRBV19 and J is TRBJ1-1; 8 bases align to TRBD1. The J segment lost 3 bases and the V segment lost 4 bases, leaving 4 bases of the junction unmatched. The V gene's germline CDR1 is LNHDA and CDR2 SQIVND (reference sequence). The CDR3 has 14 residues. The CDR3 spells CASSTTGGYTEAFF. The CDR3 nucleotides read TGTGCCAGTAGTACCACAGGGGGATACACTGAAGCTTTCTTT.

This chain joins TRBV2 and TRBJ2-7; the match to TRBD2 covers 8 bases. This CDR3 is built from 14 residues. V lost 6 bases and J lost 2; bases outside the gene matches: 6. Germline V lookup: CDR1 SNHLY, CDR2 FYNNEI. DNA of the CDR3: TGTGCCAGCAGCTTCTCCGGGGGGGCCTACGAGCAGTACTTC. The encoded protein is CASSFSGGAYEQYF.

The CDR3 loop is CASSFYQGYGYTF. The CDR3 region has the DNA TGTGCCAGCAGCTTCTACCAGGGCTATGGCTACACCTTC. This chain joins TRBV7-9 and TRBJ1-2; maybe TRBD1 (5 bases). The CDR3 runs 13 residues. Trimming stripped 3 bases from V and 4 bases from J, with 9 bases between. CDR1 and CDR2 (germline): SEHNR, FQNEAQ (reference sequence).

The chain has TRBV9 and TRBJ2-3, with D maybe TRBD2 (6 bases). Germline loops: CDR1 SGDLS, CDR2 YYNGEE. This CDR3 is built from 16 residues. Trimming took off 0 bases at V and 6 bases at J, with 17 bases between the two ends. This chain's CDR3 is CASSVAGRLKGDTQYF. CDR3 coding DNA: TGTGCCAGCAGCGTAGCGGGGAGGCTCAAAGGGGATACGCAGTATTTT.

The CDR3 reads CASSLGGAPGNTEAFF. CDR3 sequence (DNA): TGTGCCAGCAGTTTAGGGGGGGCGCCGGGGAACACTGAAGCTTTCTTT. The V call is TRBV27, the J call TRBJ1-1; TRBD1 is a possible D gene (6 bases). Trimming left V 2 bases short and J 1 base short, with 14 bases between. CDR3 length: 16 residues. Germline CDR1 is MNHEY and CDR2 is SMNVEV (reference sequence).

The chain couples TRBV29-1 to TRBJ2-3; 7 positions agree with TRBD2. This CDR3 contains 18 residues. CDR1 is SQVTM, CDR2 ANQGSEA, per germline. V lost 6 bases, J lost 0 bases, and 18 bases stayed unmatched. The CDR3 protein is CSVLGGGPISPSTDTQYF. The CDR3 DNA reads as TGCAGCGTCCTGGGGGGGGGTCCCATCTCTCCTAGCACAGATACGCAGTATTTT.

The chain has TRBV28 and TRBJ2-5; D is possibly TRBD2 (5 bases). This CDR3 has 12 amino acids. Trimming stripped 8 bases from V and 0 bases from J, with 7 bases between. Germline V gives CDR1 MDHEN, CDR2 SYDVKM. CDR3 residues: CASRGYQETQYF. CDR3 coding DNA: TGTGCCAGCCGGGGTTACCAAGAGACCCAGTACTTC.

In DNA form, the CDR3 reads TGTGCCAGCAGTTTACAACGGGGGGGTTATGGCTACACCTTC. Protein: CASSLQRGGYGYTF. The chain uses TRBV27 and TRBJ1-2; D is perhaps TRBD1 (5 bases). This CDR3 comprises 14 residues. Per the germline V gene, CDR1 is MNHEY and CDR2 is SMNVEV (reference sequence). Between the trimmed V and J ends, which lost 2 bases and 5 bases, there was a span of 12 bases.

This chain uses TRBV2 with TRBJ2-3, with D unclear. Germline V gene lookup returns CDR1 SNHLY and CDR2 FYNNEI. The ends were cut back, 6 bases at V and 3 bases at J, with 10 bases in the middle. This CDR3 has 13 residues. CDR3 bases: TGTGCCAGCAGGAACATATCGACAGATACGCAGTATTTT. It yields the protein CASRNISTDTQYF. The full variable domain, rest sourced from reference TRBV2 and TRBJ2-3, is EPEVTQTPSHQVTQMGQEVILRCVPISNHLYFYWYRQILGQKVEFLVSFYNNEISEKSEIFDDQFSVERPDGSNFTLKIRSTKLEDSAMYFCASRNISTDTQYFGPGTRLTVL.

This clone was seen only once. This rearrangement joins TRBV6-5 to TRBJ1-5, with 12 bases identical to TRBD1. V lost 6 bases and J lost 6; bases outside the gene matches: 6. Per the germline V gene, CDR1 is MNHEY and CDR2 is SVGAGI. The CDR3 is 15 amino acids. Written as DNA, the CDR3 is TGTGCCAGCAGCCCCGGGACAGGGGGCTTTCAGCCCCAGCATTTT. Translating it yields CASSPGTGGFQPQHF.

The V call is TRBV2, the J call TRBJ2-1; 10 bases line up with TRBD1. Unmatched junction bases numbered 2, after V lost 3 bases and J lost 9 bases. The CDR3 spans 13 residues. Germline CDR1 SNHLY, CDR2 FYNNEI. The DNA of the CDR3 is TGTGCCAGCAGTGAGGGACAGGGGAGTGAGCAGTTCTTC. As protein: CASSEGQGSEQFF.

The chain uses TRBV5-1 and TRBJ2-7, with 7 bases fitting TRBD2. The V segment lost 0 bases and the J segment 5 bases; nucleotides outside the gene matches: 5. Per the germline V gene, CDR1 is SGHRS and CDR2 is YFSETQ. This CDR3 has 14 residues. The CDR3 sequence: CASSLAGRTNEQYF. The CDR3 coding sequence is TGCGCCAGCAGCTTGGCCGGGAGGACGAACGAGCAGTACTTC.

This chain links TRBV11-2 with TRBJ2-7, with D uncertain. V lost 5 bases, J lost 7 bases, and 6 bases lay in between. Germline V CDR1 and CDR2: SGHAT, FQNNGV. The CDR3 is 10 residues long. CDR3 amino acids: CASSPLEQYF. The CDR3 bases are TGTGCCAGCAGCCCCCTGGAGCAGTACTTC.

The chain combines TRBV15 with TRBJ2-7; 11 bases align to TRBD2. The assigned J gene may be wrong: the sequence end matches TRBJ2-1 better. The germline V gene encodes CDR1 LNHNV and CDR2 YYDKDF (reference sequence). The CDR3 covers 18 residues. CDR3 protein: CATSALPELAGGYNEQFF. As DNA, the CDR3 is TGTGCCACCAGCGCACTCCCGGAGCTAGCGGGGGGATACAATGAGCAGTTCTTC.

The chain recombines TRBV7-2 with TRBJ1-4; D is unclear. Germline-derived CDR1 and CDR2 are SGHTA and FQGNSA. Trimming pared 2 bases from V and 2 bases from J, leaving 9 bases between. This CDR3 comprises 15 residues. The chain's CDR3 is CASSLMSVTNEKLFF. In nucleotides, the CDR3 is TGTGCCAGCAGCTTAATGTCCGTCACTAATGAAAAACTGTTTTTT. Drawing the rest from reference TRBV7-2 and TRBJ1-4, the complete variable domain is GAGVSQSPSNKVTEKGKDVELRCDPISGHTALYWYRQSLGQGLEFLIYFQGNSAPDKSGLPSDRFSAERTGGSVSTLTIQRTQQEDSAVYLCASSLMSVTNEKLFFGSGTQLSVL.